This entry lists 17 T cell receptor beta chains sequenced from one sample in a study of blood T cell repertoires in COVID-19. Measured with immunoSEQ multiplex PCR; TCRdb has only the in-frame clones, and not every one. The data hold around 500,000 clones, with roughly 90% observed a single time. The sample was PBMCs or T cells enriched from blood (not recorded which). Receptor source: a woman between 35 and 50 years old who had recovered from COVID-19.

This CDR3 reads CASSFIFQVGSYNSPLHF. DNA for the CDR3: TGTGCCAGCAGTTTCATATTCCAGGTTGGCTCCTATAATTCACCCCTCCACTTT. The chain employs TRBV27 and TRBJ1-6; D is unclear. Germline V gives CDR1 MNHEY, CDR2 SMNVEV (reference sequence). V was clipped by 3 bases and J by 0 bases, with 15 bases between them. CDR3 size: 18 residues.

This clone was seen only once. Here the CDR3 reads CASSPTTGDYEQYF. The CDR3, as DNA: TGTGCCAGCTCACCCACGACAGGGGACTACGAGCAGTACTTC. V gene TRBV18 combines with J gene TRBJ2-7, with 8 bases lining up with TRBD1. Trimming at V came to 3 bases and at J to 3 bases, leaving 4 bases not matched to a gene. CDR1 and CDR2 from the germline V gene are KGHSH and LQKENI. The CDR3 length is 14 residues.

The CDR3 bases are TGTGCCAGCTCCCCACGAGAGGGATTTTACGAGCAGTACTTC. Translation: CASSPREGFYEQYF. V usage is TRBV6-5 and J usage is TRBJ2-7; a possible D gene is TRBD2 (5 bases). The V end lost 8 bases, the J end lost 4 bases, and 18 bases lay between the germline ends. The germline V gene encodes CDR1 MNHEY and CDR2 SVGAGI. This CDR3 has 14 residues.

The CDR3 nucleotides read TGTGCCAGCAGTACCAGGGCCTATAATTCACCCCTCCACTTT. Encoded protein: CASSTRAYNSPLHF. The V gene is TRBV2, the J gene TRBJ1-6; D may be TRBD1 (5 bases). The CDR3 sequence is 14 residues long. V was pared by 5 bases and J by 2 bases, with 7 bases between. Germline V lookup: CDR1 SNHLY, CDR2 FYNNEI.

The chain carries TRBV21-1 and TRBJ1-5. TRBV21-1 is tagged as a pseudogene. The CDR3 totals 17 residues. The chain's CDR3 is CASSKAVGGYPNQPQHF. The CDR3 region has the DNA TGTGCCAGCAGCAAAGCAGTCGGGGGATACCCAAATCAGCCCCAGCATTTT.

The CDR3 is CASSQDYDTITGELFF. CDR3 sequence (DNA): TGCGCCAGCAGCCAAGATTACGACACAATAACCGGGGAGCTGTTTTTT. The genes are TRBV4-3 and TRBJ2-2; D call uncertain. Deletions cut 0 bases from V and 5 bases from J, with 13 bases between. CDR3 length: 16 amino acids. CDR1 LGHNA and CDR2 YSLEER come from the germline V gene.

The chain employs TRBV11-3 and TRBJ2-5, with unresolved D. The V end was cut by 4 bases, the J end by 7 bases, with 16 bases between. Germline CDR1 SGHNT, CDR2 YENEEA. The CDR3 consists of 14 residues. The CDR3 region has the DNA TGTGCCAGCAGCTCAACCAGCGCAGCGAGGACCCAGTACTTC. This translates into CASSSTSAARTQYF. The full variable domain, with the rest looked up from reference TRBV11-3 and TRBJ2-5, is EAGVVQSPRYKIIEKKQPVAFWCNPISGHNTLYWYLQNLGQGPELLIRYENEEAVDDSQLPKDRFSAERLKGVDSTLKIQPAELGDSAVYLCASSSTSAARTQYFGPGTRLLVL.

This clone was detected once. The CDR3 sequence: CASSSGLSNGYTF. CDR3 in DNA: TGTGCCAGCAGCTCGGGACTTTCCAATGGCTACACCTTC. The rearrangement links TRBV5-6 to TRBJ1-2, with a possible D match to TRBD1 (5 bases). The V gene lost 3 bases and the J gene lost 6 bases, with 12 bases spanning the gap. The CDR3 loop spans 13 amino acids. Germline V gene lookup returns CDR1 SGHDT and CDR2 YYEEEE.

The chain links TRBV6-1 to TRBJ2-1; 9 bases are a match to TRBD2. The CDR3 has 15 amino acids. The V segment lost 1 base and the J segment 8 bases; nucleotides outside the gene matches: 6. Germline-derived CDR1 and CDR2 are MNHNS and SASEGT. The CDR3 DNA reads TGTGCCAGCAGTGAAGTGATAGCGGGAGTTGATGAGCAGTTCTTC. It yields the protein CASSEVIAGVDEQFF.

The CDR3: CSVGQGATTGELFF. For the CDR3, the DNA is TGCAGCGTTGGCCAGGGGGCCACCACCGGGGAGCTGTTTTTT. The chain links TRBV29-1 to TRBJ2-2; 8 bases fit TRBD1. The CDR3 sequence is 14 residues long. Trimming removed 4 bases from V and 4 bases from J; junction bases left unmatched: 5. Germline V gene data show CDR1 as SQVTM and CDR2 as ANQGSEA.

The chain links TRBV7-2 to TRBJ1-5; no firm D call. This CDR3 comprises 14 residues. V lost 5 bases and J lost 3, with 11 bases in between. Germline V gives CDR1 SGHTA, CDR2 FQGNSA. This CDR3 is CASSLGRDNQPQHF. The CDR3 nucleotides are TGTGCCAGCAGCCTCGGGAGGGACAATCAGCCCCAGCATTTT.

The CDR3: CASSEYWGTGTDTQYF. As DNA, the CDR3 is TGTGCCAGCAGTGAATACTGGGGGACTGGCACAGATACGCAGTATTTT. The chain has TRBV25-1 and TRBJ2-3; TRBD2 is a possible D gene (6 bases). Germline lookup yields CDR1 MGHDK and CDR2 SYGVNS. The CDR3 consists of 16 residues. V was shortened by 0 bases and J by 1 base, with 11 bases between the two germline ends.

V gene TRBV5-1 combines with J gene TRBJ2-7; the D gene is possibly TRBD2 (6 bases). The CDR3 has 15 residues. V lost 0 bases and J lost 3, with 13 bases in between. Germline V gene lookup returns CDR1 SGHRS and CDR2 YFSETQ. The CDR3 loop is CASSLGGGMGYEQYF. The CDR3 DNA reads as TGCGCCAGCAGCTTGGGTGGAGGGATGGGCTACGAGCAGTACTTC.

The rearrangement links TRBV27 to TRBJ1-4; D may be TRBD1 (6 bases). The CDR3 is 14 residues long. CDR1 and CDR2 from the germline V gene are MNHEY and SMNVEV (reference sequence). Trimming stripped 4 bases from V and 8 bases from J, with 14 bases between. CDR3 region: CASSWGGLREKLFF. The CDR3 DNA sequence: TGTGCCAGCAGTTGGGGGGGGCTGAGGGAAAAACTGTTTTTT.

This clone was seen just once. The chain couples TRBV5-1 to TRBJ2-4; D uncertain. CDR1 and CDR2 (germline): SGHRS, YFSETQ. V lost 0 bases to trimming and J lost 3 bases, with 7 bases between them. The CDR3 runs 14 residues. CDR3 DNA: TGCGCCAGCAGCTTGGCCACCAGCAAAAACATTCAGTACTTC. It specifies CASSLATSKNIQYF.

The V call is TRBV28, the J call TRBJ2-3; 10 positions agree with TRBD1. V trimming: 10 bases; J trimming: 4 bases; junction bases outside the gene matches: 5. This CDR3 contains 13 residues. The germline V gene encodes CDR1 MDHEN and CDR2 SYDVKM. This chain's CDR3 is CATATGGPDTQYF. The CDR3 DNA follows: TGTGCCACCGCGACAGGGGGCCCAGATACGCAGTATTTT.

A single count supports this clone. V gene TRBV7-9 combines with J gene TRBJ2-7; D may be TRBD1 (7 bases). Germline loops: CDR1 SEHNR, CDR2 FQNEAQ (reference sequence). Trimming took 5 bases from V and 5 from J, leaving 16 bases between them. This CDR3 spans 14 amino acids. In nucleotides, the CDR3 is TGTGCCAGCAGCGGTCAGGGGGGCTCTCACGAGCAGTACTTC. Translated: CASSGQGGSHEQYF.